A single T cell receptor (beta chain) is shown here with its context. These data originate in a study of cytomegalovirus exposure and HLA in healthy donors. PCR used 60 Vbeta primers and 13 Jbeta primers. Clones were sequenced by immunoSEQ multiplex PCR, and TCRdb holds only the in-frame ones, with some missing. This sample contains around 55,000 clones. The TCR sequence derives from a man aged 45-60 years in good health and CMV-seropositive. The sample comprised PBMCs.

The CDR3 DNA follows: TGTGCCAGCAGCCAAGATCTGGCCTCTCAACAGTACTTC. The encoded protein is CASSQDLASQQYF. The chain links TRBV14 to TRBJ2-7; D is unresolved. The germline gives CDR1 SGHDN, CDR2 FVKESK. CDR3 length: 13 amino acids. V lost 0 bases to trimming and J lost 10 bases, with 13 bases between them.